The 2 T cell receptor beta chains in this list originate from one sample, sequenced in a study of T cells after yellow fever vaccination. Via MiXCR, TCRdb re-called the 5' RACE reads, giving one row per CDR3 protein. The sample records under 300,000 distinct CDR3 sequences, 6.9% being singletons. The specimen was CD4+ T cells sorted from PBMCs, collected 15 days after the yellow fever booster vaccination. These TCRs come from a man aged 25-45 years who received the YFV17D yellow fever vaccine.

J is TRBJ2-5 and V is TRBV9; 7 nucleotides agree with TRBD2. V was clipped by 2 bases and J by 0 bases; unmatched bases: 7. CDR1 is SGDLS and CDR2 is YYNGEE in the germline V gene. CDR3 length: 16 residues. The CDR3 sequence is CASSVGGSWYQETQYF. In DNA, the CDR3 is TGTGCCAGCAGCGTGGGAGGGAGTTGGTACCAAGAGACCCAGTACTTC.

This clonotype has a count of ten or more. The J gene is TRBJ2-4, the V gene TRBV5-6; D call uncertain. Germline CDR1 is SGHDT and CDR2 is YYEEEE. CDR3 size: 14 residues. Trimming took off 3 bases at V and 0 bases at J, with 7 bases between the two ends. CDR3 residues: CASSWVLAKNIQYF. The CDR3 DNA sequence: TGTGCCAGCAGCTGGGTCTTAGCCAAAAACATTCAGTACTTC.